This passage covers 23 T cell receptor beta chains from one sample sequenced in a study of blood T cell repertoires in COVID-19. TCRdb's copy holds only in-frame clones and misses some; the assay was immunoSEQ multiplex PCR. The sample holds fewer than 50,000 clones; 90% are singletons and the top ten take 25% to 30%. Sequenced sample: peripheral blood. The source is a man between 60 and 70 years old with active or convalescent COVID-19.

The chain joins TRBV11-3 to TRBJ2-5; 11 bases are shared with TRBD2. Per the germline V gene, CDR1 is SGHNT and CDR2 is YENEEA. Trimming removed 5 bases from V and 2 bases from J; junction bases left unmatched: 7. The CDR3 sequence is 16 residues long. For the CDR3, the DNA is TGTGCCAGCAGCCCCGGGACTAGCGGCCGACAAGAGACCCAGTACTTC. Protein sequence: CASSPGTSGRQETQYF.

This clone occurred a few times. J is TRBJ1-2 and V is TRBV19; 7 bases line up with TRBD1. The CDR3 loop spans 13 amino acids. Germline assignment: CDR1 LNHDA and CDR2 SQIVND (reference sequence). The J segment lost 4 bases and the V segment lost 6 bases, leaving 5 bases of the junction unmatched. The DNA for the CDR3 is TGTGCCAGTAGATGGGGGACAGCCTATGGCTACACCTTC. Encoded protein: CASRWGTAYGYTF.

The J gene is TRBJ1-1, the V gene TRBV24-1; 10 bases fit TRBD1. Germline CDR1 and CDR2: KGHDR and SFDVKD. Trimming at V came to 8 bases and at J to 3 bases, leaving 5 bases not matched to a gene. CDR3 size: 14 residues. The CDR3 DNA follows: TGTGCCACCATGACGGACAGGGGGGACACTGAAGCTTTCTTT. It translates to CATMTDRGDTEAFF.

The rearrangement uses TRBV6-4 and TRBJ2-2; D is perhaps TRBD1 (6 bases). CDR3 length: 13 residues. The germline V gene has CDR1 MRHNA and CDR2 SNTAGT. The V end was cut by 7 bases, the J end by 1 base, with 7 bases between. This CDR3 reads CASMDRNTGELFF. The CDR3 nucleotides are TGTGCCAGCATGGACAGGAACACCGGGGAGCTGTTTTTT.

J is TRBJ2-1 and V is TRBV28, with TRBD2 matching over 9 bases. The germline V gene has CDR1 MDHEN and CDR2 SYDVKM. There are 14 residues in the CDR3. With V trimmed by 8 bases and J by 9 bases, 11 bases remained unmatched. The CDR3 DNA is TGTGCCAGCTGTAGCGGGAGTTCTAGATGTGAGCAGTTCTTC. Its protein is CASCSGSSRCEQFF.

The chain couples TRBV20-1 to TRBJ2-7; D may be TRBD1 (6 bases). V gave up 3 bases and J gave up 6 bases, with 18 bases separating them. Germline loops: CDR1 DFQATT, CDR2 SNEGSKA (reference sequence). CDR3 length: 14 residues. Here the CDR3 DNA reads TGCAGTGCTAGTTTCAGGGGTTCACTACGCGAGCAGTACTTC. This sequence encodes CSASFRGSLREQYF.

The J gene is TRBJ1-1, the V gene TRBV11-2; D is unclear. CDR3 length: 16 amino acids. Germline V gene sequence: CDR1 SGHAT, CDR2 FQNNGV. V shed 1 base and J shed 11 bases, with 23 bases lying between them. The CDR3 here is CASSLGTLVAGGEAFF. In DNA form, the CDR3 reads TGTGCCAGCAGCTTAGGAACGTTGGTAGCGGGAGGCGAGGCTTTCTTT.

This clone was observed a handful of times. The gene calls are TRBV2 and TRBJ2-2, with D perhaps TRBD2 (6 bases). Trimming left V 11 bases short and J 0 bases short, with 19 bases between. The CDR3 length is 16 residues. CDR1 and CDR2 from the germline V gene are SNHLY and FYNNEI. CDR3 nucleotides: TGTGCCGGCCGGGACTCGATCATGGCGAACACCGGGGAGCTGTTTTTT. It translates to CAGRDSIMANTGELFF.

The J gene is TRBJ2-6, the V gene TRBV5-1, with D possibly matching TRBD2 (6 bases). Germline V lookup: CDR1 SGHRS, CDR2 YFSETQ. The CDR3 has 16 residues. V dropped 2 bases and J dropped 2 bases, with 11 bases sitting between them. CDR3 sequence (DNA): TGCGCCAGCAGCTTAGGAGGGTCTCCTGGGGCCAACGTCCTGACTTTC. Its translation is CASSLGGSPGANVLTF.

This chain uses TRBV5-1 with TRBJ2-7; D unclear. Deletions cut 4 bases from V and 0 bases from J, with 17 bases between. The CDR3 has 16 amino acids. The V gene's germline CDR1 is SGHRS and CDR2 YFSETQ. This CDR3 is CASSRSQFMSSYEQYF. The CDR3 coding sequence is TGCGCCAGCAGCCGATCTCAATTTATGAGCTCCTACGAGCAGTACTTC.

The gene calls are TRBV7-2 and TRBJ2-7, with D possibly being TRBD2 (6 bases). The germline V gene encodes CDR1 SGHTA and CDR2 FQGNSA. Trimming took 2 bases from V and 6 from J, leaving 14 bases between them. The CDR3 is 14 residues long. The CDR3 DNA is TGTGCCAGCAGCTTACGGAGACTAGTTTCCGAGCAGTACTTC. Protein product: CASSLRRLVSEQYF.

The chain uses TRBV2 and TRBJ2-1; no clear D. CDR1 and CDR2 from the germline V gene are SNHLY and FYNNEI. The CDR3 has 14 amino acids. V was cut by 8 bases and J by 0 bases, with 11 bases left in between. CDR3 DNA sequence: TGTGCCAGCTCCTTACTACGCTCCTACAATGAGCAGTTCTTC. Translated, it gives CASSLLRSYNEQFF.

The CDR3 sequence is CASIPKTGGNTEAFF. The CDR3 bases are TGTGCCAGCATTCCCAAGACAGGGGGCAACACTGAAGCTTTCTTT. The chain recombines TRBV2 with TRBJ1-1; 10 bases align to TRBD1. Germline assignment: CDR1 SNHLY and CDR2 FYNNEI. This CDR3 contains 15 residues. The V and J ends lost 7 bases and 2 bases, in that order; junction bases with no gene match: 7.

This clone has just one count. The J gene is TRBJ2-7, the V gene TRBV2; 9 bases align to TRBD2. Germline CDR1 reads SNHLY; CDR2 reads FYNNEI. The CDR3 extends over 14 amino acids. V lost 6 bases, J lost 3 bases, and 6 bases stayed unmatched. CDR3 DNA sequence: TGTGCCAGCAGCCGGGGACTAGCTATCTACGAGCAGTACTTC. This encodes CASSRGLAIYEQYF.

The CDR3: CASSFPTGRGEQYF. CDR3 nucleotides: TGTGCCAGCAGCTTCCCGACAGGGCGGGGCGAGCAGTACTTC. The chain uses TRBV7-9 and TRBJ2-7; the D gene is possibly TRBD1 (7 bases). The CDR3 contains 14 residues. With 3 bases removed from V and 6 bases from J, the gap between germline ends came to 15 bases. The germline V gene encodes CDR1 SEHNR and CDR2 FQNEAQ (reference sequence).

This chain links TRBV18 with TRBJ2-5; possible D gene TRBD2, 6 bases. CDR3 length equals 16 residues. Trimming pared 5 bases from V and 5 bases from J, leaving 21 bases between. Germline V gene lookup returns CDR1 KGHSH and CDR2 LQKENI. The CDR3 spells CASSASPGDGWETQYF. The CDR3 region has the DNA TGTGCCAGCTCAGCAAGTCCGGGGGACGGTTGGGAGACCCAGTACTTC.

The rearrangement links TRBV6-5 to TRBJ2-1; D call uncertain. Germline V gene lookup returns CDR1 MNHEY and CDR2 SVGAGI. The length of the CDR3 is 11 residues. Trimming took 3 bases from V and 7 from J, leaving 4 bases between them. The DNA of the CDR3 is TGTGCCAGCAGTTATCAGAATGAGCAGTTCTTC. It encodes CASSYQNEQFF.

This clone was recorded only once. The chain combines TRBV29-1 with TRBJ2-4, with 7 nucleotides matching TRBD1. CDR1 is SQVTM, CDR2 ANQGSEA, per germline. J gave up 0 bases and V 5 bases, and 7 bases lay outside the gene matches. The CDR3 consists of 15 residues. CDR3 loop: CSVIRQGGAKNIQYF. The DNA of the CDR3 is TGCAGCGTTATTCGACAGGGCGGAGCCAAAAACATTCAGTACTTC.

The V call is TRBV7-3, the J call TRBJ2-7, with TRBD1 matching over 7 bases. Germline values: CDR1 SGHTA, CDR2 FQGTGA. J gave up 3 bases and V 5 bases, and 10 bases lay outside the gene matches. The CDR3 runs 15 residues. CDR3 sequence (DNA): TGTGCCAGCAGCCCCAACAGGGGTCCGGACTACGAGCAGTACTTC. Its translation is CASSPNRGPDYEQYF. Together with reference TRBV7-3 and TRBJ2-7, the CDR3 gives the full variable domain: GAGVSQTPSNKVTEKGKYVELRCDPISGHTALYWYRQSLGQGPEFLIYFQGTGAADDSGLPNDRFFAVRPEGSVSTLKIQRTERGDSAVYLCASSPNRGPDYEQYFGPGTRLTVT.

CDR3 sequence: CASSQVHNSGRGTDTQYF. In DNA form, the CDR3 reads TGTGCCAGCAGCCAAGTACATAATAGCGGGAGGGGCACAGATACGCAGTATTTT. The chain recombines TRBV4-2 with TRBJ2-3; 11 bases line up with TRBD2. Trimming took 1 base from V and 1 from J; bases not matched to a gene: 7. Germline-derived CDR1 and CDR2 are LGHNA and YNFKEQ. The CDR3 totals 18 residues.

The chain carries TRBV7-2 and TRBJ2-7, with 9 positions matching TRBD2. The CDR3 contains 19 residues. Germline CDR1 reads SGHTA; CDR2 reads FQGNSA. V trimming: 3 bases; J trimming: 4 bases; junction bases outside the gene matches: 19. The CDR3 sequence: CASSFRSGGLAGRSYEQYF. Written as DNA, the CDR3 is TGTGCCAGCAGCTTTCGGTCAGGGGGGCTAGCGGGACGTTCGTACGAGCAGTACTTC.

The chain carries TRBV15 and TRBJ2-7, with 9 nucleotides matching TRBD2. Trimming at V came to 0 bases and at J to 8 bases, leaving 11 bases not matched to a gene. CDR1 is LNHNV, CDR2 YYDKDF, per germline (reference sequence). The length of the CDR3 is 16 residues. The DNA for the CDR3 is TGTGCCACCAGCAGAGATGGGGGGACTAGCATTATCAAGCAGTACTTC. This encodes CATSRDGGTSIIKQYF. The whole variable domain, filled in from reference TRBV15 and TRBJ2-7, reads DAMVIQNPRYQVTQFGKPVTLSCSQTLNHNVMYWYQQKSSQAPKLLFHYYDKDFNNEADTPDNFQSRRPNTSFCFLDIRSPGLGDTAMYLCATSRDGGTSIIKQYFGPGTRLTVT.

This chain connects TRBV13 to TRBJ2-3; 11 bases match TRBD2. Germline V gene data show CDR1 as PRHDT and CDR2 as FYEKMQ (reference sequence). This CDR3 comprises 18 residues. V was pared by 2 bases and J by 2 bases, with 9 bases of the junction left unmatched. This chain's CDR3 is CASSLRFTSGSITDTQYF. CDR3 nucleotides: TGTGCCAGCAGCTTAAGATTTACTAGCGGGAGCATCACAGATACGCAGTATTTT.